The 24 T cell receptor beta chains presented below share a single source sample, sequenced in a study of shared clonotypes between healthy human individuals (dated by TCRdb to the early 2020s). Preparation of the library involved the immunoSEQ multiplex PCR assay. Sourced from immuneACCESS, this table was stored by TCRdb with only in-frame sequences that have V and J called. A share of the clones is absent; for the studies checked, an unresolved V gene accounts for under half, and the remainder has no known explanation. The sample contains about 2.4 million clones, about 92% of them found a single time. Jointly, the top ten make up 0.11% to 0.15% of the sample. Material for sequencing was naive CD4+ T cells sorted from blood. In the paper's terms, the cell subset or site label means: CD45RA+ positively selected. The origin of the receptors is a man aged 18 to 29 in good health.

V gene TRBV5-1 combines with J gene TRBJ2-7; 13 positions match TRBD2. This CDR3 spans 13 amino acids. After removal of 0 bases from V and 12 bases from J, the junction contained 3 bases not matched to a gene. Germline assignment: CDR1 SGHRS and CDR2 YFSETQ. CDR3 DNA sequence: TGCGCCAGCAGCTTGGGGACTAGCGGGAGTAGGTACTTC. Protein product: CASSLGTSGSRYF.

The CDR3, as DNA: TGTGCCAGCAGTTACCACTACGAGCAGTACTTC. Translating it yields CASSYHYEQYF. The chain couples TRBV6-5 to TRBJ2-7; the D is unclear. The CDR3 consists of 11 residues. The germline CDR1 and CDR2 sequences are MNHEY and SVGAGI. V was shortened by 2 bases and J by 3 bases, with 2 bases between the two germline ends.

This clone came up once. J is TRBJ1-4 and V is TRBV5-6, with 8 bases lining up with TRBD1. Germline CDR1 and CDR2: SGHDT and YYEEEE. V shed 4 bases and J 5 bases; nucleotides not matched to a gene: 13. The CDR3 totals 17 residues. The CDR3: CASSTGTGGVANEKLFF. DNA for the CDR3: TGTGCCAGCAGCACCGGGACAGGAGGGGTAGCCAATGAAAAACTGTTTTTT.

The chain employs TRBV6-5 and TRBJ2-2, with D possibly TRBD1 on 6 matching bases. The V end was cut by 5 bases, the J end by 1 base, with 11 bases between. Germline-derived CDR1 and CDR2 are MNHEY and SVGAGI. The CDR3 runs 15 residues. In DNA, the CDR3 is TGTGCCAGCAGTGCAGGGGCCCAGAACACCGGGGAGCTGTTTTTT. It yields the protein CASSAGAQNTGELFF.

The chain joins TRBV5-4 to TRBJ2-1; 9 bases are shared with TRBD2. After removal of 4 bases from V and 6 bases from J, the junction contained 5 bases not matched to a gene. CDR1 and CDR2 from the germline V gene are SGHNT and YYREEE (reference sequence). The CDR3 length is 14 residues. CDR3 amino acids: CASSTLTSGNEQFF. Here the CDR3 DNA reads TGTGCCAGCAGCACGCTGACTAGCGGCAATGAGCAGTTCTTC.

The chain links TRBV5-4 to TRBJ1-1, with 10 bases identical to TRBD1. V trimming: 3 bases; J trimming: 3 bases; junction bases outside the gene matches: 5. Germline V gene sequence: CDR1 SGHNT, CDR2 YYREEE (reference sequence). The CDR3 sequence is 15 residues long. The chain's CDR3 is CASSSTGTGDTEAFF. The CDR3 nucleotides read TGTGCCAGCAGCTCGACCGGGACAGGGGACACTGAAGCTTTCTTT.

The CDR3 DNA reads as TGTGCCAGTAGTATCGGGCCCACGGGCCGTAGCACAGATACGCAGTATTTT. This codes for CASSIGPTGRSTDTQYF. This chain connects TRBV19 to TRBJ2-3; no definite D call. Trimming shortened V by 3 bases and J by 0 bases, and 16 bases separated the two germline ends. Per the germline V gene, CDR1 is LNHDA and CDR2 is SQIVND (reference sequence). The CDR3 contains 17 residues.

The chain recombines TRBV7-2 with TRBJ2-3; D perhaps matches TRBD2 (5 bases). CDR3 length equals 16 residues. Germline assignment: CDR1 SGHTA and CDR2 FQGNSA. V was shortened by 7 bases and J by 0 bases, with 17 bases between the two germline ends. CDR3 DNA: TGTGCCAGCAAAGAGAGGAGGCGGACTAGCACAGATACGCAGTATTTT. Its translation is CASKERRRTSTDTQYF.

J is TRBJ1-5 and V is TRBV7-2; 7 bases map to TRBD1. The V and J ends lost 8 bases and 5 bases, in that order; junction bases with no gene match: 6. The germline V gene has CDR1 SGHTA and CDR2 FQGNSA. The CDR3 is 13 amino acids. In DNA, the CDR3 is TGTGCCAGCGCTCGGGACAGATATCAGCCCCAGCATTTT. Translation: CASARDRYQPQHF. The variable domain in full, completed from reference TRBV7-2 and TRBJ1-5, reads GAGVSQSPSNKVTEKGKDVELRCDPISGHTALYWYRQSLGQGLEFLIYFQGNSAPDKSGLPSDRFSAERTGGSVSTLTIQRTQQEDSAVYLCASARDRYQPQHFGDGTRLSIL.

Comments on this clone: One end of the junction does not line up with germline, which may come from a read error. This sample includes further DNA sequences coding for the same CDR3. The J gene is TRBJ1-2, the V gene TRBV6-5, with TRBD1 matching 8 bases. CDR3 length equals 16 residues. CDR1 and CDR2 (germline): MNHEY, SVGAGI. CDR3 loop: CASSYPKSGGRYGYTF. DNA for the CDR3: TGTGCCAGCAGTTACCCCAAGTCAGGGGGCCGGTATGGCTATACCTTC.

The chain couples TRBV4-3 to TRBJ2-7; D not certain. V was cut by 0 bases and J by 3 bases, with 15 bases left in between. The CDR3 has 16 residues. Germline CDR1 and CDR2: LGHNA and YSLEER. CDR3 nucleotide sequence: TGCGCCAGCAGCCAAGAGAGGTACCCCCCTCTCTACGAGCAGTACTTC. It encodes CASSQERYPPLYEQYF.

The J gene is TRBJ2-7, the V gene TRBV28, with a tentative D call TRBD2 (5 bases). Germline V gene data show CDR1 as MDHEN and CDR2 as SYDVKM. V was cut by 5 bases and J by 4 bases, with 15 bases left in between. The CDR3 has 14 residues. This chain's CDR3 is CASSTRENGYEQYF. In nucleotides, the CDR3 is TGTGCCAGCAGTACTCGGGAAAACGGATACGAGCAGTACTTC.

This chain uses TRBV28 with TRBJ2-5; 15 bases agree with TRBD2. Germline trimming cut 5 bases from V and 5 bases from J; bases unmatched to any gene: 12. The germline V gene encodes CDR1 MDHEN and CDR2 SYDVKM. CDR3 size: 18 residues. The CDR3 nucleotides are TGTGCCAGCAGTGCCCACTGGACTAGCGGGGGGGCAGGGGAGACCCAGTACTTC. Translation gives CASSAHWTSGGAGETQYF.

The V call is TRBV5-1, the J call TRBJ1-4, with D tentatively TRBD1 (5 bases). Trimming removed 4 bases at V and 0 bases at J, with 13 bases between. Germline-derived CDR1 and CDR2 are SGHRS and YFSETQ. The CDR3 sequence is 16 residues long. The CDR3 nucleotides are TGCGCCAGCAGCCCGACAGCGTATTCAACTAATGAAAAACTGTTTTTT. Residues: CASSPTAYSTNEKLFF.

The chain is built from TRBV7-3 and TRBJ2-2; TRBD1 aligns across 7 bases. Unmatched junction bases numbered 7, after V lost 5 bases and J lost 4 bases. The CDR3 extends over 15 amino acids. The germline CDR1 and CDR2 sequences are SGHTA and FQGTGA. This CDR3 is CASSESGGTTGELFF. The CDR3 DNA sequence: TGTGCCAGCAGCGAGTCAGGGGGAACCACCGGGGAGCTGTTTTTT.

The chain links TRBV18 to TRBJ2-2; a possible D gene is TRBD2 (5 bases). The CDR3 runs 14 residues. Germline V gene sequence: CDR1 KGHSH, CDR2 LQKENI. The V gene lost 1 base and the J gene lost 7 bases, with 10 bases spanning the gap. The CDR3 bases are TGTGCCAGCTCACCACGGTACGGGGACGGGGAGCTGTTTTTT. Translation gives CASSPRYGDGELFF.

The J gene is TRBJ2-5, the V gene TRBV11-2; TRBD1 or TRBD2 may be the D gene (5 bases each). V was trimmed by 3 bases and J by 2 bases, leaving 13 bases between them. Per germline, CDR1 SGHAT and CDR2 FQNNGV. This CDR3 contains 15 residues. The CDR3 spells CASSFGTKDQETQYF. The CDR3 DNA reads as TGTGCCAGCAGCTTCGGGACGAAGGATCAAGAGACCCAGTACTTC.

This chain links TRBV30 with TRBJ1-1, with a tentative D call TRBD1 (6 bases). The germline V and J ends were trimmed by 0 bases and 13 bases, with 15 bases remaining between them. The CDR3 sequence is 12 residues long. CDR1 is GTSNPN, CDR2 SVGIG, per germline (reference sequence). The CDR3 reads CAWSVGGQACFF. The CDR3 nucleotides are TGTGCCTGGAGTGTAGGGGGGCAAGCATGTTTCTTT.

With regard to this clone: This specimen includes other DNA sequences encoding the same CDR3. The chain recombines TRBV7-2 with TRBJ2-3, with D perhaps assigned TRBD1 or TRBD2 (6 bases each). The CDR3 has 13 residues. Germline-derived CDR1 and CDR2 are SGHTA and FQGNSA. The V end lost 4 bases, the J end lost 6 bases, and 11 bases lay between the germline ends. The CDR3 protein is CASSSRGPDTQYF. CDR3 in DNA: TGTGCCAGCAGCTCCCGGGGGCCTGATACGCAGTATTTT.

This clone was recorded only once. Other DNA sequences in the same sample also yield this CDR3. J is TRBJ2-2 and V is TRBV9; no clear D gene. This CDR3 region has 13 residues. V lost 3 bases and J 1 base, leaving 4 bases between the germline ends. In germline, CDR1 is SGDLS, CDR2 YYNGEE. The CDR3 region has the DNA TGTGCCAGCAGCGCCGGGAACACCGGGGAGCTGTTTTTT. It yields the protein CASSAGNTGELFF.

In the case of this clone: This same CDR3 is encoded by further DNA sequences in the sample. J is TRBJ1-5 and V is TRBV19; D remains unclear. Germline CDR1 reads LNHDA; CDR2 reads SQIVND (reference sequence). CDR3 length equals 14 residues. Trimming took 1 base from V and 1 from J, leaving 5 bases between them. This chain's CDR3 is CASSIVGSNQPQHF. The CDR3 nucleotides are TGTGCCAGTAGTATAGTGGGGAGCAATCAGCCCCAGCATTTT. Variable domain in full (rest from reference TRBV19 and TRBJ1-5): DGGITQSPKYLFRKEGQNVTLSCEQNLNHDAMYWYRQDPGQGLRLIYYSQIVNDFQKGDIAEGYSVSREKKESFPLTVTSAQKNPTAFYLCASSIVGSNQPQHFGDGTRLSIL.

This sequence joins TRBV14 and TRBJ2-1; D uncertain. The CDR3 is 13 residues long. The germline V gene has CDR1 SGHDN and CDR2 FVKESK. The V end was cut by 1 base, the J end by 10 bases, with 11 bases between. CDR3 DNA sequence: TGTGCCAGCAGCCAAGGCTACTTACAAGAGCAGTTCTTC. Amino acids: CASSQGYLQEQFF.

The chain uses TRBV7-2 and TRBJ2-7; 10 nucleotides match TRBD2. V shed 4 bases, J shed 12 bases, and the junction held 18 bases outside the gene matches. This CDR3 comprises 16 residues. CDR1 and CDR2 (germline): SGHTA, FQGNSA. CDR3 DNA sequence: TGTGCCAGCAGCTCCCCCCAAAGCGGGAGGGCCAAGTTCATGTACTTC. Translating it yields CASSSPQSGRAKFMYF.

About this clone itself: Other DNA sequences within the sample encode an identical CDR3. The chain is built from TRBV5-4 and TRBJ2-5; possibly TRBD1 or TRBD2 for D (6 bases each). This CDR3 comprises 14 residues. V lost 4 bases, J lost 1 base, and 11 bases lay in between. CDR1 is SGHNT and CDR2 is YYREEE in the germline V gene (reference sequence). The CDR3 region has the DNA TGTGCCAGCAGCCTCGGGGGCCTCCAAGAGACCCAGTACTTC. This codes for CASSLGGLQETQYF.